Following are 4 T cell receptor beta chains from one sample sequenced in a study of shared clonotypes between healthy human individuals. Naive CD8 cells, CD45RO-negative and positively selected for CCR7, excluded terminally differentiated effector memory CD45RA+ cells. Libraries were prepared by immunoSEQ multiplex PCR; TCRdb keeps only in-frame clonotypes and omits some of them. The top ten hold less than 25% of the sample, which has some 800,000 clones, roughly 92% seen once. Sequencing was performed on naive CD8+ T cells sorted from blood. Source of these receptors: a man aged 25 to 40 in good health.

This sequence joins TRBV5-5 and TRBJ1-2; D not certain. Trimming took off 4 bases at V and 4 bases at J, with 11 bases between the two ends. This CDR3 has 13 residues. Germline V gene sequence: CDR1 SGHKS, CDR2 YYEKEE (reference sequence). CDR3 bases: TGTGCCAGCAGCGGGATAGGGAGCTATGGCTACACCTTC. It yields the protein CASSGIGSYGYTF.

In this sample, this clone turned up once. This rearrangement joins TRBV29-1 to TRBJ2-7; D unresolved. Trimming took off 2 bases at V and 1 base at J, with 6 bases between the two ends. The CDR3 runs 12 residues. In germline, CDR1 is SQVTM, CDR2 ANQGSEA. The CDR3 reads CSVETASYEQYF. As DNA, the CDR3 is TGCAGCGTTGAAACGGCGTCCTACGAGCAGTACTTC.

In its sample, this clone was seen once. The J gene is TRBJ2-7, the V gene TRBV28; 7 nucleotides agree with TRBD2. The CDR3 runs to 15 residues. The germline CDR1 and CDR2 sequences are MDHEN and SYDVKM. V lost 6 bases and J lost 4; bases outside the gene matches: 12. The CDR3 is CASSRTISGRYEQYF. For the CDR3, the DNA is TGTGCCAGCAGCCGAACTATTAGCGGGCGATACGAGCAGTACTTC. The full variable domain, rest sourced from reference TRBV28 and TRBJ2-7, is DVKVTQSSRYLVKRTGEKVFLECVQDMDHENMFWYRQDPGLGLRLIYFSYDVKMKEKGDIPEGYSVSREKKERFSLILESASTNQTSMYLCASSRTISGRYEQYFGPGTRLTVT.

Comments on this clone: Other DNA sequences within the sample encode an identical CDR3. The rearrangement joins TRBV13 to TRBJ2-7; 8 bases agree with TRBD1. The CDR3 has 15 residues. Trimming took 5 bases from V and 3 from J; bases not matched to a gene: 9. Germline V CDR1 and CDR2: PRHDT, FYEKMQ (reference sequence). In DNA form, the CDR3 reads TGTGCCAGCAGCCCCGGACAGGGTGGGAGCTACGAGCAGTACTTC. Translated: CASSPGQGGSYEQYF.